The present T cell receptor beta chain was sequenced within a study of blood T cell repertoires in COVID-19. Study context: Specimens from acute and convalescent COVID-19 originated in the United States, Italy and Spain. Sample material is recorded as cDNA or gDNA derived from T cells, B-cell-depleted T cells, or PBMCs.

The CDR3 loop spans 12 amino acids. V lost 4 bases to trimming and J lost 6 bases; unmatched junction nucleotides: 1. Per the study methods: Reference gene primers were amplified, and this amplification served to estimate nucleated cell counts. Clones were read by immunoSEQ multiplex PCR, and TCRdb kept only the in-frame ones, dropping some. V and J calls and clone size are copied from that table; D and trimming were computed from the DNA. The table shows about 110,000 clones, with over 65% occurring only once. The V gene is TRBV12-3 or TRBV12-4, the J gene TRBJ1-2; 8 bases align to TRBD1. This TCR was recovered from a middle-aged woman with acute or convalescent COVID-19. The sequencing input was peripheral blood. The chain's CDR3 is CASSWTGNGYTF. In DNA, the CDR3 is TGTGCCAGCAGTTGGACAGGGAATGGCTACACCTTC.